The source of this T cell receptor beta chain is a study of beta chain features in type 1 diabetes. Reverse transcription of all isolated RNA meant that expressed TCRB transcripts were sequenced. TCRdb keeps only in-frame clones here, not all; method: immunoSEQ multiplex PCR. Of fewer than 350,000 clones detected, roughly 15% appear once; the ten largest clones hold less than 0.02%. Overall study results and limits: Within each of all four CD4+ subsets, Type 1 diabetes patients had TCRB CDR3s that were moderately but significantly shorter.

This clone has a handful of counts. Its cognate antigen is unknown. Lacking the conserved final phenylalanine or tryptophan, this CDR3 likely reflects a read error. It is unclear where the CDR3 begins or ends on the DNA, so no DNA is shown, and the CDR3 is as TCRdb lists it. The CDR3 region is 12 residues in length, termini included. Germline V gives CDR1 SGHNT, CDR2 YYREEE (reference sequence). The TCR was taken from a man between 18 and 35 years old with type 1 diabetes. Specimen: naive CD4+ T cells from blood. This rearrangement joins TRBV5-4 to TRBJ2-7; the D call of TRBD1 is as the table states it, not checked on the DNA. CDR3 protein: CASPGDRLTLCG.